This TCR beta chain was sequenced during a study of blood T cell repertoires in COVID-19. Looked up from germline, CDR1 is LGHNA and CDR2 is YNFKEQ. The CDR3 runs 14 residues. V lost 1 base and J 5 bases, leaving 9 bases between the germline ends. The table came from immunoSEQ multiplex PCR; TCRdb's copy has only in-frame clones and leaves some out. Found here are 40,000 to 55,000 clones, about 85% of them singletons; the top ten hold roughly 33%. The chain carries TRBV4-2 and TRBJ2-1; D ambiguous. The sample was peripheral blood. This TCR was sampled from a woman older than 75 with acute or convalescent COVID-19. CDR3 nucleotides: TGTGCCAGCAGCCAAGGTGAGGCCCACAATGAGCAGTTCTTC. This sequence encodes CASSQGEAHNEQFF.